The 9 T cell receptor beta chains listed next were all sequenced from one sample in a study of cytomegalovirus exposure and HLA in healthy donors. With 60 Vbeta and 13 Jbeta primers, the PCR was carried out. Using immunoSEQ multiplex PCR, the repertoire was profiled, and TCRdb retains in-frame clones only, with some absent. This sample carries some 220,000 clones, about 77% of them seen once, and the ten largest clones take more than 0.45%. The sequenced sample was PBMCs. The receptors derive from a boy between 10 and 17 years old in good health and CMV-seronegative.

The chain uses TRBV10-2 and TRBJ2-1; D possibly corresponds to TRBD1 (6 bases). CDR1 and CDR2 (germline): WSHSY, SAAADI. The CDR3 length is 14 residues. Deletions cut 6 bases from V and 8 bases from J, with 17 bases between. The DNA for the CDR3 is TGCGCCAGCAGCCGGACAGCCATGAGGGATGAGCAGTTCTTC. Protein sequence: CASSRTAMRDEQFF.

The chain joins TRBV14 to TRBJ1-5; no clear D gene. This CDR3 is built from 13 residues. V lost 0 bases and J 4 bases, leaving 4 bases between the germline ends. CDR1 and CDR2 (germline): SGHDN, FVKESK. The CDR3 coding sequence is TGTGCCAGCAGCCAAGACGGGAATCAGCCCCAGCATTTT. This translates into CASSQDGNQPQHF.

The chain employs TRBV5-6 and TRBJ1-1; tentatively, D is TRBD1 (5 bases). There are 13 residues in the CDR3. CDR1 is SGHDT and CDR2 is YYEEEE in the germline V gene. V lost 3 bases to trimming and J lost 7 bases, with 13 bases between them. This chain's CDR3 is CASSYGQGYEAFF. The CDR3 DNA reads TGTGCCAGCAGCTATGGCCAGGGTTATGAAGCTTTCTTT.

The chain uses TRBV28 and TRBJ1-2; D perhaps matches TRBD1 (6 bases). The V gene's germline CDR1 is MDHEN and CDR2 SYDVKM. CDR3 length: 16 amino acids. Trimming removed 6 bases from V and 4 bases from J, with 21 bases in between. CDR3 in DNA: TGTGCCAGCAGCGGCCTGCGGGGGGCGCTGGCCTATGGCTACACCTTC. Translated: CASSGLRGALAYGYTF.

The chain joins TRBV2 to TRBJ2-7; D is undetermined. The CDR3 loop spans 13 amino acids. Trimming left V 6 bases short and J 5 bases short, with 14 bases between. Germline V gene data show CDR1 as SNHLY and CDR2 as FYNNEI. The DNA for the CDR3 is TGTGCCAGCAGCGTGAGGCTCCGGGACGAGCAGTACTTC. Residues: CASSVRLRDEQYF. Variable domain in full (rest from reference TRBV2 and TRBJ2-7): EPEVTQTPSHQVTQMGQEVILRCVPISNHLYFYWYRQILGQKVEFLVSFYNNEISEKSEIFDDQFSVERPDGSNFTLKIRSTKLEDSAMYFCASSVRLRDEQYFGPGTRLTVT.

This chain links TRBV9 with TRBJ2-7; 10 positions match TRBD1. Losses at the gene ends were 0 bases for V and 2 bases for J; bases not matched to a gene: 2. Germline-derived CDR1 and CDR2 are SGDLS and YYNGEE. The CDR3 extends over 15 amino acids. The CDR3 is CASSVAGTGAYEQYF. In DNA form, the CDR3 reads TGTGCCAGCAGCGTAGCCGGGACAGGGGCCTACGAGCAGTACTTC.

The sample holds one count of this clone. The DNA of the CDR3 is TGTGCCAGCAGTGCGGACAGGGGGTATTCACCCCTCCACTTT. Protein product: CASSADRGYSPLHF. This chain joins TRBV2 and TRBJ1-6, with 10 bases aligning to TRBD1. The CDR3 has 14 amino acids. Germline trimming cut 4 bases from V and 8 bases from J; bases unmatched to any gene: 2. Germline-derived CDR1 and CDR2 are SNHLY and FYNNEI.

This chain joins TRBV15 and TRBJ2-1; 7 positions agree with TRBD2. CDR3 length equals 16 residues. Trimming removed 5 bases from V and 0 bases from J; junction bases left unmatched: 7. Per the germline V gene, CDR1 is LNHNV and CDR2 is YYDKDF (reference sequence). The CDR3 nucleotides are TGTGCCACCAGCCAGACTAGCTTTAGCTCCTACAATGAGCAGTTCTTC. This sequence encodes CATSQTSFSSYNEQFF.

This rearrangement joins TRBV10-3 to TRBJ1-1, with TRBD1 as a possible D gene (6 bases). V was shortened by 6 bases and J by 0 bases, with 11 bases between the two germline ends. CDR3 size: 14 residues. Germline V gene lookup returns CDR1 ENHRY and CDR2 SYGVKD. The CDR3 sequence: CAISATGMNTEAFF. CDR3 nucleotide sequence: TGTGCCATCAGCGCTACAGGGATGAACACTGAAGCTTTCTTT.